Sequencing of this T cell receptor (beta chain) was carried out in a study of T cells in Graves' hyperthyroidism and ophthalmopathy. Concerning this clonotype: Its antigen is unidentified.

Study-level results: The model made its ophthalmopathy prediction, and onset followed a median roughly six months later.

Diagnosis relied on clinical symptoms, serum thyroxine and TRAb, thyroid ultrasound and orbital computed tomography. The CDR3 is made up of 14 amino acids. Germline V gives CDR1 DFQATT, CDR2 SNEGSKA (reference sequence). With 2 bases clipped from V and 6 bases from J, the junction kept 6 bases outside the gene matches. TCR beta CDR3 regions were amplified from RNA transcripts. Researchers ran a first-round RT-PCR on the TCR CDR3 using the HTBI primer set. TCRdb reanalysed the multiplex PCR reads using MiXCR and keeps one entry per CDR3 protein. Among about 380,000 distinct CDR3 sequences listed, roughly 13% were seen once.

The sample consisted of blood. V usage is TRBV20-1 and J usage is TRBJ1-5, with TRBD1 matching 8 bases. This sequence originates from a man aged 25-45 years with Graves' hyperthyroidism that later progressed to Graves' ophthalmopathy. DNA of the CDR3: TGCAGTGCTAGAAGGCAGGGGGCTAGTCAGCCCCAGCATTTT. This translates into CSARRQGASQPQHF.